Below are 32 T cell receptor beta chains sequenced from a single sample in a study of blood T cell repertoires in COVID-19. The repertoire was sequenced with immunoSEQ multiplex PCR; TCRdb's copy has only in-frame clones and lacks some. The table has around 100,000 clones, more than 80% seen once. The sequencing sample was made of peripheral blood. Receptors were obtained from a human donor in a cohort sampled during active COVID-19.

This clone appeared once. The chain combines TRBV25-1 with TRBJ1-1; D gene uncertain. Germline-derived CDR1 and CDR2 are MGHDK and SYGVNS. V gave up 1 base and J gave up 0 bases, with 3 bases separating them. This CDR3 has 13 amino acids. CDR3: CASSEFVNTEAFF. The CDR3 region has the DNA TGTGCCAGCAGTGAATTCGTGAACACTGAAGCTTTCTTT.

This clone showed up just a few times. The J gene is TRBJ2-7, the V gene TRBV2, with 9 bases matching TRBD1. Looked up from germline, CDR1 is SNHLY and CDR2 is FYNNEI. V lost 6 bases and J lost 1; bases outside the gene matches: 4. The CDR3 is 14 amino acids. The CDR3 region has the DNA TGTGCCAGCAGAGGACAGGGGCCGTCCTACGAGCAGTACTTC. Residues: CASRGQGPSYEQYF.

This clone was detected once. CDR3 amino acids: CASRAYADTDTQYF. Here the CDR3 DNA reads TGTGCCAGCAGGGCCTATGCGGACACAGATACGCAGTATTTT. The genes are TRBV6-5 and TRBJ2-3, with D unclear. V was pared by 6 bases and J by 2 bases, with 12 bases between. Per the germline V gene, CDR1 is MNHEY and CDR2 is SVGAGI. The CDR3 extends over 14 amino acids.

The V gene is TRBV7-9, the J gene TRBJ1-2, with 7 bases aligning to TRBD1. The J segment lost 1 base and the V segment lost 3 bases, leaving 11 bases of the junction unmatched. The CDR3 is 17 residues long. The germline V gene has CDR1 SEHNR and CDR2 FQNEAQ (reference sequence). Here the CDR3 reads CASSFSDRDSLNYGYTF. The CDR3, as DNA: TGTGCCAGCAGCTTTTCCGACCGGGACAGTCTTAACTATGGCTACACCTTC. Filled out from reference TRBV7-9 and TRBJ1-2, the complete variable domain reads DTGVSQNPRHKITKRGQNVTFRCDPISEHNRLYWYRQTLGQGPEFLTYFQNEAQLEKSRLLSDRFSAERPKGSFSTLEIQRTEQGDSAMYLCASSFSDRDSLNYGYTFGSGTRLTVV.

This chain joins TRBV5-1 and TRBJ1-2; 9 bases are shared with TRBD1. Unmatched junction bases numbered 3, after V lost 0 bases and J lost 3 bases. The CDR3 has 15 amino acids. In germline, CDR1 is SGHRS, CDR2 YFSETQ. The chain's CDR3 is CASSLEQGADYGYTF. DNA of the CDR3: TGCGCCAGCAGCTTGGAACAGGGGGCTGACTATGGCTACACCTTC.

The chain employs TRBV2 and TRBJ2-3; the D is unclear. V lost 8 bases and J 2 bases, leaving 14 bases between the germline ends. There are 14 residues in the CDR3. Germline CDR1 is SNHLY and CDR2 is FYNNEI. The CDR3 bases are TGTGCCAGCCGGCGGATCTTAAACACAGATACGCAGTATTTT. As protein: CASRRILNTDTQYF.

The chain uses TRBV23-1 and TRBJ1-4, with TRBD1 matching over 11 bases. TRBV23-1 has ORF status, its function being uncertain. There are 15 residues in the CDR3. J gave up 8 bases and V 7 bases, and 9 bases lay outside the gene matches. CDR3 sequence (DNA): TGCGCCAGCAAATTAATGGGACAGGGGGGAGAAAAACTGTTTTTT. Residues: CASKLMGQGGEKLFF.

V usage is TRBV6-5 and J usage is TRBJ2-7; 7 bases map to TRBD1. CDR1 is MNHEY and CDR2 is SVGAGI in the germline V gene. V was pared by 2 bases and J by 7 bases, with 11 bases of the junction left unmatched. The CDR3 totals 15 residues. CDR3 bases: TGTGCCAGCAGTTACCGCAGACAGGGAGTAAGAGAGCAGTACTTC. It is translated as CASSYRRQGVREQYF.

V and J are TRBV18 and TRBJ1-1, with 7 nucleotides matching TRBD1. V was pared by 2 bases and J by 6 bases, with 6 bases of the junction left unmatched. The CDR3 length is 14 residues. In germline, CDR1 is KGHSH, CDR2 LQKENI. CDR3 DNA sequence: TGTGCCAGCTCACCAAGGGACAGCAGAGCTGAAGCTTTCTTT. Protein: CASSPRDSRAEAFF. The variable domain in full, completed from reference TRBV18 and TRBJ1-1, reads NAGVMQNPRHLVRRRGQEARLRCSPMKGHSHVYWYRQLPEEGLKFMVYLQKENIIDESGMPKERFSAEFPKEGPSILRIQQVVRGDSAAYFCASSPRDSRAEAFFGQGTRLTVV.

The rearrangement links TRBV6-2 or TRBV6-3 to TRBJ2-3; 10 nucleotides line up with TRBD2. Germline V gene data show CDR1 as MNHEY and CDR2 as SVGEGT. The CDR3 contains 18 residues. V gave up 0 bases and J gave up 0 bases; unmatched junction bases: 6. The DNA of the CDR3 is TGTGCCAGCAGTTACTCGCGGGGACTAGCGTCTAGCACAGATACGCAGTATTTT. Translated: CASSYSRGLASSTDTQYF.

This clone was recorded a few times. The chain recombines TRBV7-6 with TRBJ1-1; D gene uncertain. The CDR3 extends over 14 amino acids. CDR1 is SGHVS, CDR2 FNYEAQ, per germline. Trimming took 2 bases from V and 1 from J, leaving 8 bases between them. CDR3 loop: CASSLTWSNTEAFF. The CDR3 region has the DNA TGTGCCAGCAGCTTAACATGGTCGAACACTGAAGCTTTCTTT.

V and J are TRBV21-1 and TRBJ2-7; TRBD1, the table's D call, lacks a check against the DNA. TRBV21-1 is reported as a pseudogene. The CDR3 is 15 amino acids. CDR3: CASSKRRTGRHEQYF. The CDR3 coding sequence is TGTGCCAGCAGCAAGCGAAGGACAGGGAGGCACGAGCAGTACTTC.

This clone was seen once. DNA of the CDR3: TGTGCCAGCAGCAAAGCTGCGGGGGCGCGGGGCTACACCTTC. Translating gives CASSKAAGARGYTF. This chain uses TRBV21-1 with TRBJ1-2. TRBV21-1 is assigned pseudogene status. The CDR3 loop spans 14 amino acids.

V is TRBV6-5 and J is TRBJ1-1; 7 bases map to TRBD1. J lost 6 bases, V lost 6 bases, and 7 bases had no gene match. This CDR3 comprises 13 residues. The V gene's germline CDR1 is MNHEY and CDR2 SVGAGI. This CDR3 is CASRDRSLSEAFF. In DNA, the CDR3 is TGTGCCAGCAGGGACAGGTCGTTGTCTGAAGCTTTCTTT.

The chain carries TRBV5-6 and TRBJ1-4; maybe TRBD1 (6 bases). From germline, CDR1 is SGHDT and CDR2 YYEEEE. V lost 0 bases to trimming and J lost 8 bases, with 17 bases between them. There are 16 residues in the CDR3. CDR3: CASSLGSGAKGEKLFF. In DNA, the CDR3 is TGTGCCAGCAGCTTGGGGTCAGGGGCAAAAGGGGAAAAACTGTTTTTT. Full variable domain (remainder filled in from reference TRBV5-6 and TRBJ1-4): DAGVTQSPTHLIKTRGQQVTLRCSPKSGHDTVSWYQQALGQGPQFIFQYYEEEERQRGNFPDRFSGHQFPNYSSELNVNALLLGDSALYLCASSLGSGAKGEKLFFGSGTQLSVL.

The chain recombines TRBV19 with TRBJ1-6, with D hard to call. V lost 8 bases, J lost 3 bases, and 8 bases lay in between. Germline V CDR1 and CDR2: LNHDA, SQIVND (reference sequence). This CDR3 is built from 13 residues. The CDR3 region is CASGQNYNSPLHF. Written as DNA, the CDR3 is TGTGCCAGTGGGCAGAACTATAATTCACCCCTCCACTTT.

This chain connects TRBV12-5 to TRBJ1-1; a weak D match, TRBD1 (5 bases). Germline-derived CDR1 and CDR2 are LGHNT and FRNRAP. V shed 2 bases and J shed 4 bases, with 8 bases lying between them. This CDR3 spans 13 amino acids. The CDR3 reads CASGLRGTTEAFF. CDR3 bases: TGTGCTAGTGGTTTGCGGGGGACCACTGAAGCTTTCTTT.

The chain is built from TRBV6-5 and TRBJ1-5, with TRBD1 matching 11 bases. J was trimmed by 2 bases and V by 4 bases; bases with no gene match: 4. The CDR3 runs to 16 residues. Germline values: CDR1 MNHEY, CDR2 SVGAGI. The CDR3 sequence is CASSSPGQGGNQPQHF. In nucleotides, the CDR3 is TGTGCCAGCAGTTCCCCGGGACAGGGGGGCAATCAGCCCCAGCATTTT.

The chain carries TRBV2 and TRBJ2-3; 8 bases are a match to TRBD1. V trimming: 6 bases; J trimming: 0 bases; junction bases outside the gene matches: 2. Germline V lookup: CDR1 SNHLY, CDR2 FYNNEI. The length of the CDR3 is 14 residues. In nucleotides, the CDR3 is TGTGCCAGCAGGACAGGGGCTAGCACAGATACGCAGTATTTT. Its protein is CASRTGASTDTQYF.

The chain has TRBV10-1 and TRBJ2-1; D remains unclear. V dropped 7 bases and J dropped 6 bases, with 22 bases sitting between them. CDR1 is WNHNN, CDR2 SYGVQD, per germline (reference sequence). The CDR3 spans 16 residues. DNA of the CDR3: TGCGCCAGCATTTATTATCGTGTCCCTCGTGTCAATGAGCAGTTCTTC. This translates into CASIYYRVPRVNEQFF.

CDR3 coding DNA: TGCGCCAGCAGCCAAGTGACACCCTACTATGGCTACACCTTC. Its translation is CASSQVTPYYGYTF. The chain is built from TRBV4-1 and TRBJ1-2; no definite D call. In germline, CDR1 is MGHRA, CDR2 YSYEKL. V shed 1 base and J shed 3 bases, with 9 bases lying between them. The CDR3 length is 14 residues.

The CDR3 loop reads CASSRGRADEQYF. The CDR3 nucleotides read TGTGCCAGCAGTCGCGGCAGGGCTGACGAGCAGTACTTC. The genes are TRBV6-8 and TRBJ2-7, with a weak D call TRBD1 (5 bases). V dropped 5 bases and J dropped 5 bases, with 13 bases sitting between them. This CDR3 region has 13 residues. CDR1 is MNHGY, CDR2 SAAAGT, per germline.

V is TRBV6-2 or TRBV6-3 and J is TRBJ2-5; TRBD2 aligns across 12 bases. V lost 6 bases and J lost 4; bases outside the gene matches: 6. CDR3 length: 15 amino acids. Germline CDR1 is MNHEY and CDR2 is SVGEGT. The CDR3 spells CASRPSGGAGETQYF. The CDR3 nucleotides are TGTGCCAGCAGACCTAGCGGGGGGGCCGGAGAGACCCAGTACTTC.

V and J are TRBV6-6 and TRBJ1-1; 11 bases fit TRBD1. V gave up 4 bases and J gave up 3 bases; unmatched junction bases: 7. The V gene's germline CDR1 is MNHNY and CDR2 SVGAGI (reference sequence). This CDR3 comprises 16 residues. The CDR3 nucleotides read TGTGCCAGCAGTTGGACCCCGGGACAGGGGGACACTGAAGCTTTCTTT. Translating it yields CASSWTPGQGDTEAFF.

For the CDR3, the DNA is TGTGCCAGCAGCTTACAGGGGACAAGCACAGATACGCAGTATTTT. As protein: CASSLQGTSTDTQYF. The chain carries TRBV7-2 and TRBJ2-3, with a weak D call TRBD1 (6 bases). The CDR3 length is 15 residues. The ends were cut back, 2 bases at V and 0 bases at J, with 9 bases in the middle. Germline CDR1 reads SGHTA; CDR2 reads FQGNSA.

The rearrangement uses TRBV28 and TRBJ2-1, with D possibly being TRBD1 (7 bases). The CDR3 runs 15 residues. The V end was cut by 2 bases, the J end by 4 bases, with 12 bases between. Per the germline V gene, CDR1 is MDHEN and CDR2 is SYDVKM. The CDR3 nucleotides read TGTGCCAGCAGTTTAGAGGGGGCGGGGTACAATGAGCAGTTCTTC. Amino acids: CASSLEGAGYNEQFF.

V usage is TRBV7-3 and J usage is TRBJ2-2, with D possibly TRBD2 on 6 matching bases. Between the trimmed V and J ends, which lost 5 bases and 5 bases, there was a span of 12 bases. Germline V lookup: CDR1 SGHTA, CDR2 FQGTGA. The CDR3 is 14 residues long. The CDR3 here is CASSKGGRTGELFF. The CDR3 region has the DNA TGTGCCAGCAGCAAAGGTGGGAGGACCGGGGAGCTGTTTTTT.

The V and J genes are TRBV10-3 and TRBJ2-1; perhaps TRBD1 as D (5 bases). Germline V CDR1 and CDR2: ENHRY, SYGVKD. V lost 0 bases and J lost 2, with 11 bases in between. The CDR3 extends over 16 amino acids. CDR3 sequence (DNA): TGTGCCATCAGTGAGTCAGGAGACAGTACCTACAATGAGCAGTTCTTC. It is translated as CAISESGDSTYNEQFF.

The V and J genes are TRBV7-3 and TRBJ2-1; TRBD2 is a possible D gene (6 bases). CDR3 length equals 15 residues. Germline V CDR1 and CDR2: SGHTA, FQGTGA. With 2 bases removed from V and 5 bases from J, the gap between germline ends came to 13 bases. In nucleotides, the CDR3 is TGTGCCAGCAGCTTAGGGGGGAACCTTAACAATGAGCAGTTCTTC. The encoded protein is CASSLGGNLNNEQFF.

This rearrangement joins TRBV2 to TRBJ1-1, with unresolved D. Germline lookup yields CDR1 SNHLY and CDR2 FYNNEI. This CDR3 region has 16 residues. V was clipped by 5 bases and J by 2 bases, with 18 bases between them. For the CDR3, the DNA is TGTGCCAGCAGTCATCCCTATCGGGGTGTAAACACTGAAGCTTTCTTT. This sequence encodes CASSHPYRGVNTEAFF. The variable domain in full, with the rest retrieved from reference TRBV2 and TRBJ1-1, is EPEVTQTPSHQVTQMGQEVILRCVPISNHLYFYWYRQILGQKVEFLVSFYNNEISEKSEIFDDQFSVERPDGSNFTLKIRSTKLEDSAMYFCASSHPYRGVNTEAFFGQGTRLTVV.

J is TRBJ2-7 and V is TRBV28; TRBD1 agrees at 11 bases. The CDR3 consists of 14 residues. V was clipped by 6 bases and J by 5 bases; unmatched bases: 6. Germline V gives CDR1 MDHEN, CDR2 SYDVKM. The CDR3 is CASSGQGASHEQYF. CDR3 bases: TGTGCCAGCAGCGGACAGGGGGCGTCCCACGAGCAGTACTTC.

This clone has more than one count but fewer than ten. The chain employs TRBV3-1 (or the pseudogene TRBV3-2) and TRBJ2-1, with 7 bases fitting TRBD2. The CDR3 totals 13 residues. The germline CDR1 and CDR2 sequences are LGHDT and YNNKEL (reference sequence). V lost 8 bases and J lost 3; bases outside the gene matches: 4. CDR3: CASDGGIYNEQFF. CDR3 sequence (DNA): TGTGCCAGCGACGGGGGGATCTACAATGAGCAGTTCTTC.